Here is one T cell receptor beta chain with its context. The antigen is unknown. Produced via immunoSEQ multiplex PCR; TCRdb's table is partial and in-frame only. The repertoire holds around 1.6 million clones, approximately 98% seen once, with about 0.45% in the top ten. Germline CDR1 SGHNT, CDR2 YENEEA. The V gene end was trimmed by 4 bases and the J gene end by 7 bases; junction bases not matched to a gene: 3. The CDR3 consists of 12 residues. The data stem from a study of shared clonotypes between healthy human individuals. Study-level results: Relative to clonotypes present in all four donors, those not shared had lower generation probabilities.

The sequencing sample was made of naive CD4+ T cells sorted from blood. Documented subset: CD45RA+ positively selected. This TCR derives from a man aged 25-45 years in good health. This chain links TRBV11-3 with TRBJ2-7, with 8 nucleotides matching TRBD1. CDR3 DNA: TGTGCCAGCAGCTCGACAGGGGAAGAGCAGTACTTC. The encoded protein is CASSSTGEEQYF.